The 5 T cell receptor beta chains in this list originate from one sample, sequenced in a study of cytomegalovirus exposure and HLA in healthy donors. The study ran its PCR with 60 Vbeta and 13 Jbeta primers. Clones were sequenced by immunoSEQ multiplex PCR, and TCRdb holds only the in-frame ones, with some missing. This sample carries under 200,000 clones, approximately 70% of them seen once, and the ten largest clones take around 5%. The specimen was PBMCs. Source of these receptors: a young woman in good health and CMV-seropositive.

This chain joins TRBV19 and TRBJ1-4, with 7 bases fitting TRBD1. Germline CDR1 and CDR2: LNHDA and SQIVND (reference sequence). V lost 5 bases, J lost 8 bases, and 8 bases stayed unmatched. The CDR3 totals 14 residues. The CDR3 DNA follows: TGTGCCAGTAGTCCAGGGACCAGGGGGGAAAAACTGTTTTTT. Amino acid sequence: CASSPGTRGEKLFF.

The chain recombines TRBV29-1 with TRBJ2-7; D gene unclear. The CDR3 has 11 residues. Germline values: CDR1 SQVTM, CDR2 ANQGSEA. V was clipped by 5 bases and J by 3 bases, with 8 bases between them. The DNA of the CDR3 is TGCAGCGTTCTAATATACTACGAGCAGTACTTC. Translation: CSVLIYYEQYF.

The chain joins TRBV7-2 to TRBJ1-6; TRBD1 matches 7 bases. V dropped 3 bases and J dropped 6; count of bases not matched to a gene: 5. Germline CDR1 SGHTA, CDR2 FQGNSA. This CDR3 region has 15 residues. CDR3 sequence reads: CASSLGQQSNSPLHF. The CDR3 coding sequence is TGTGCCAGCAGCTTGGGACAGCAATCTAATTCACCCCTCCACTTT.

The rearrangement links TRBV19 to TRBJ1-3; possibly TRBD1 for D (6 bases). The V gene lost 3 bases and the J gene lost 4 bases, with 16 bases spanning the gap. Germline V gene data show CDR1 as LNHDA and CDR2 as SQIVND (reference sequence). The CDR3 covers 16 residues. In DNA, the CDR3 is TGTGCCAGTAGTATTTCGGTGGCAGGGGACGGAAACACCATATATTTT. Its translation: CASSISVAGDGNTIYF.

As to this clone: This sample includes further DNA sequences coding for the same CDR3. The CDR3 here is CAIRGTAQETQYF. The DNA for the CDR3 is TGTGCCATCAGAGGGACAGCGCAAGAGACCCAGTACTTC. V gene TRBV10-3 combines with J gene TRBJ2-5; 7 bases fit TRBD1. J gave up 2 bases and V 6 bases, and 3 bases lay outside the gene matches. Germline assignment: CDR1 ENHRY and CDR2 SYGVKD. The CDR3 is 13 amino acids.